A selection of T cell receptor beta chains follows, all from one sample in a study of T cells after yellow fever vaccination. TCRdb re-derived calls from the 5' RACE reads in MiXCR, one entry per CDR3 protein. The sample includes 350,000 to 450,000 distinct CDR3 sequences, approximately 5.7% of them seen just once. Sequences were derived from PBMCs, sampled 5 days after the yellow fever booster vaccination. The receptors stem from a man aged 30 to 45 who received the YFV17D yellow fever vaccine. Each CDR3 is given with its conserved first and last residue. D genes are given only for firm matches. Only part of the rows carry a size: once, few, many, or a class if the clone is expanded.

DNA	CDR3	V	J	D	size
TGCAGTGCTAGAGCTAGCGGGAGAATCCACGAGCAGTACTTC	CSARASGRIHEQYF	TRBV20-1	TRBJ2-7	TRBD2	few
TGCAGTGCTAGCGTCGCACCTAATCAGCCCCAGCATTTT	CSASVAPNQPQHF	TRBV20-1	TRBJ1-5	.	few
TGCAGTGCTAGACTAGGGAGTAGCAATCAGCCCCAGCATTTT	CSARLGSSNQPQHF	TRBV20-1	TRBJ1-5	.	few
TGTGCCAGCAGCGCCCAATGGGGGACTAATGAAAAACTGTTTTTT	CASSAQWGTNEKLFF	TRBV9	TRBJ1-4	.	many
TGTGCCAGCAGCTTAGATTGGTCAGGGAGGGAGACCCAGTACTTC	CASSLDWSGRETQYF	TRBV11-2	TRBJ2-5	.	.
TGCAGTGCTAGAGAGTCGGGCAGAAGCTCCTACGAGCAGTACTTC	CSARESGRSSYEQYF	TRBV20-1	TRBJ2-7	.	.
TGTGCCAGCAGTTTCGACTGGCTCGGCGAGCAGTACTTC	CASSFDWLGEQYF	TRBV6-2/TRBV6-3	TRBJ2-7	.	.
TGCAGTGCTAGGGGGGGGGGTTCGCGCTACTCTGGAAACACCATATATTTT	CSARGGGSRYSGNTIYF	TRBV20-1	TRBJ1-3	.	once
TGTGCCAGCAGCCCTGGGGCCTCTGGGGAGACCCAGTACTTC	CASSPGASGETQYF	TRBV7-7	TRBJ2-5	.	few
TGTGCCAGCAGCCCTGTGGGTCAGGGGTACAATGAGCAGTTCTTC	CASSPVGQGYNEQFF	TRBV7-9	TRBJ2-1	.	few
TGCAGTGCTTTTATCCCTCAACAGGGCCGGCCAGAGACCCAGTACTTC	CSAFIPQQGRPETQYF	TRBV20-1	TRBJ2-5	.	.
TGCGCCAGCAGCCAAGATCGGGGGGCAACTAATGAAAAACTGTTTTTT	CASSQDRGATNEKLFF	TRBV4-1	TRBJ1-4	.	.
TGTGCCAGCAGCTTGTTTGACAGCATATCTTCACCCCTCCACTTT	CASSLFDSISSPLHF	TRBV5-6	TRBJ1-6	.	many
TGCGCCAGCAGCTTGGCCGGGACTCGTGAGCAGTTCTTC	CASSLAGTREQFF	TRBV5-1	TRBJ2-1	.	many